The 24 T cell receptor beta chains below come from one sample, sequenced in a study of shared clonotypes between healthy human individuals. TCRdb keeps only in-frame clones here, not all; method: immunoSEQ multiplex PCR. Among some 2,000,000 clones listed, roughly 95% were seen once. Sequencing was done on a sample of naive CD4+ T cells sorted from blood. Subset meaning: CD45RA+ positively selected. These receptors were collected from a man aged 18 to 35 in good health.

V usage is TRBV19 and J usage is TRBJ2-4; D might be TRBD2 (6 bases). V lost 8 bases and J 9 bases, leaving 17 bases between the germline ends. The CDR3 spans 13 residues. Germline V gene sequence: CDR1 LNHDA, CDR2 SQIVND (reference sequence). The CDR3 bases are TGTGCCAGTTCCCGGGAGCCCATAGGCATTCAGTACTTC. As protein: CASSREPIGIQYF. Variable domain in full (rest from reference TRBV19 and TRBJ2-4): DGGITQSPKYLFRKEGQNVTLSCEQNLNHDAMYWYRQDPGQGLRLIYYSQIVNDFQKGDIAEGYSVSREKKESFPLTVTSAQKNPTAFYLCASSREPIGIQYFGAGTRLSVL.

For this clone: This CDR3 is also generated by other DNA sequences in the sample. The chain's CDR3 is CASSYRDRGSYEQYF. The CDR3 nucleotides are TGTGCCAGCAGTTACAGGGACAGGGGCTCCTACGAGCAGTACTTC. V gene TRBV6-5 combines with J gene TRBJ2-7; the match to TRBD1 covers 10 bases. The CDR3 length is 15 residues. Losses at the gene ends were 2 bases for V and 0 bases for J; bases not matched to a gene: 1. The germline V gene encodes CDR1 MNHEY and CDR2 SVGAGI.

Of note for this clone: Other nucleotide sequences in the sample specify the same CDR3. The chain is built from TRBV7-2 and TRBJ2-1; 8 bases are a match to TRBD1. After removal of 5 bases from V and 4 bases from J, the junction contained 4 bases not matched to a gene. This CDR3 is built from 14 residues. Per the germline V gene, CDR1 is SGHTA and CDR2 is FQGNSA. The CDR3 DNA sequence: TGTGCCAGCAGCCCGGGACAGGCTTACAATGAGCAGTTCTTC. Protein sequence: CASSPGQAYNEQFF.

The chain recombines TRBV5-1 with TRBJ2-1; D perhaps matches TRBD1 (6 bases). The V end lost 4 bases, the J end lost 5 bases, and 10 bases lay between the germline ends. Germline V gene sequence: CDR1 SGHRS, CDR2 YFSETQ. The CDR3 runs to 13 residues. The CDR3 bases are TGCGCCAGCAGCCAAAACAGGGACAATGAGCAGTTCTTC. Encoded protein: CASSQNRDNEQFF.

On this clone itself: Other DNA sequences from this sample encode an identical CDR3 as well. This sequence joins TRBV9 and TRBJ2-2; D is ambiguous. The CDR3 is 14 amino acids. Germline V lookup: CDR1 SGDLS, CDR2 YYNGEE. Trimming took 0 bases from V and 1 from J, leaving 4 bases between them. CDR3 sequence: CASSVVENTGELFF. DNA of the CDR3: TGTGCCAGCAGCGTAGTGGAGAACACCGGGGAGCTGTTTTTT.

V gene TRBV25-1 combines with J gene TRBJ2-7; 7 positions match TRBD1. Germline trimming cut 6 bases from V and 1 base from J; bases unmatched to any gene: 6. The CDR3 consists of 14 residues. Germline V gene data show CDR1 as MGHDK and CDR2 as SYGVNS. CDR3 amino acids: CASRGWGQSYEQYF. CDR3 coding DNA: TGTGCCAGCAGAGGATGGGGACAGTCCTACGAGCAGTACTTC.

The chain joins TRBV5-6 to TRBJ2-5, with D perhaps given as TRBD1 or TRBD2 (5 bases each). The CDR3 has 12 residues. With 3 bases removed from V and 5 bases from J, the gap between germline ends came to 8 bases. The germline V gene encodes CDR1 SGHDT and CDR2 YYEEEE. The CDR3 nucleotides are TGTGCCAGCAGCTGGGGGTTCGAGACCCAGTACTTC. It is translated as CASSWGFETQYF. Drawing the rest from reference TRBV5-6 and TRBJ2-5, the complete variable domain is DAGVTQSPTHLIKTRGQQVTLRCSPKSGHDTVSWYQQALGQGPQFIFQYYEEEERQRGNFPDRFSGHQFPNYSSELNVNALLLGDSALYLCASSWGFETQYFGPGTRLLVL.

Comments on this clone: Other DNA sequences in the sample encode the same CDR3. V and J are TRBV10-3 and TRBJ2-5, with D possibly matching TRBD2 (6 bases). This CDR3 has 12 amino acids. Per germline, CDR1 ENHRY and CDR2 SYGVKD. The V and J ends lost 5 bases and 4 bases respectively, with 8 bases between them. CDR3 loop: CAISPGGETQYF. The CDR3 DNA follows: TGTGCCATCAGTCCCGGGGGAGAGACCCAGTACTTC.

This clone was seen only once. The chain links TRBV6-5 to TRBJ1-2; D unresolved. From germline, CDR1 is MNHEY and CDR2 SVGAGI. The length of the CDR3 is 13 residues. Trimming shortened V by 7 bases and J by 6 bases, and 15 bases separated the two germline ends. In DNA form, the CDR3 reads TGTGCCAGCACTTCGCACCCGGCAGATGGCTACACCTTC. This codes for CASTSHPADGYTF.

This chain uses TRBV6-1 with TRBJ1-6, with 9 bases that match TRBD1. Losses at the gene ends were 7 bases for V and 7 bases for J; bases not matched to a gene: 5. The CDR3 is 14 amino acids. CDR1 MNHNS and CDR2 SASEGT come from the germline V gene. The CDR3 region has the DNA TGTGCCAGCAATCCACAGGGGGCGAATTCACCCCTCCACTTT. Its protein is CASNPQGANSPLHF.

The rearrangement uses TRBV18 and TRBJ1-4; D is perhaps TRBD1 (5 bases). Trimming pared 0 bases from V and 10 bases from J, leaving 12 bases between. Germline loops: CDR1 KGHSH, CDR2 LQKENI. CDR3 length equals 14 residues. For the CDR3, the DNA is TGTGCCAGCTCACCACCCCAGGGTTGGGGAAAACTGTTTTTT. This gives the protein CASSPPQGWGKLFF.

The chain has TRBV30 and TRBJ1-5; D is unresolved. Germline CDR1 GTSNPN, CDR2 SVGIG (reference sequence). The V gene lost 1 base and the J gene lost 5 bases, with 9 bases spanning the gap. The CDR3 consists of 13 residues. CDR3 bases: TGTGCCTGGAGTGGGTATTTGCATCAGCCCCAGCATTTT. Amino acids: CAWSGYLHQPQHF.

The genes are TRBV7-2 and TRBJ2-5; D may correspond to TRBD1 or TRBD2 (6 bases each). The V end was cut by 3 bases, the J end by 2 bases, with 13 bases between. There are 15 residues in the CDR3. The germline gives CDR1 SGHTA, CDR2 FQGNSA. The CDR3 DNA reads TGTGCCAGCAGCTTTAAGGGGGGAGCTCAAGAGACCCAGTACTTC. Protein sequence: CASSFKGGAQETQYF.

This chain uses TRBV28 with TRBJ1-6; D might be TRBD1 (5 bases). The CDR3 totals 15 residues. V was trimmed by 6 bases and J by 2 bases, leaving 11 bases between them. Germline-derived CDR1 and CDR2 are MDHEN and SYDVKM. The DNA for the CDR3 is TGTGCCAGCAGCCCCAGGGAGGCCTATAATTCACCCCTCCACTTT. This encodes CASSPREAYNSPLHF.

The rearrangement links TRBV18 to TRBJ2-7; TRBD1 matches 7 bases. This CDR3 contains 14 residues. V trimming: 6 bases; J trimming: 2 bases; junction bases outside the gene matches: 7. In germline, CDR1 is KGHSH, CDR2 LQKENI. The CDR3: CASSLDRATYEQYF. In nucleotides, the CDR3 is TGTGCCAGCTCCCTTGACAGGGCAACCTACGAGCAGTACTTC.

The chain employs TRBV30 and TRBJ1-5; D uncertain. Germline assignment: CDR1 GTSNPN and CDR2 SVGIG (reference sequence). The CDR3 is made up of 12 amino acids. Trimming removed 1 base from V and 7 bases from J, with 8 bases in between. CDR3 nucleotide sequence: TGTGCCTGGAGTGCGATGGGGCAGCCCCAGCATTTT. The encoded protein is CAWSAMGQPQHF.

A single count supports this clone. The CDR3 protein is CASSFSGGGNTGELFF. CDR3 nucleotides: TGTGCCAGCAGCTTTAGCGGAGGCGGGAACACCGGGGAGCTGTTTTTT. V usage is TRBV11-3 and J usage is TRBJ2-2, with D perhaps matching TRBD2 (6 bases). This CDR3 is 16 amino acids long. V was pared by 3 bases and J by 1 base, with 12 bases between. Germline CDR1 reads SGHNT; CDR2 reads YENEEA.

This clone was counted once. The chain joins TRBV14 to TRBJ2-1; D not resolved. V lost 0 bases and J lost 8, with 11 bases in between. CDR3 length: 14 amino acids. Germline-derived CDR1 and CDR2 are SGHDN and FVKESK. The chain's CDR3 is CASSQDYLRYEQFF. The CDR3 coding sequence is TGTGCCAGCAGCCAAGACTATTTAAGATATGAGCAGTTCTTC.

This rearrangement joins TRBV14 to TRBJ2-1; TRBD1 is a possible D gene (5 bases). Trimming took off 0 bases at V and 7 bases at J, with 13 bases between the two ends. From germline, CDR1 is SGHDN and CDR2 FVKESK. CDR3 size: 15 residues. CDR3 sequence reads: CASSQDRVIINEQFF. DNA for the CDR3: TGTGCCAGCAGCCAAGACAGGGTTATTATTAATGAGCAGTTCTTC. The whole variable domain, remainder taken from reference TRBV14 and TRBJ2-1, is EAGVTQFPSHSVIEKGQTVTLRCDPISGHDNLYWYRRVMGKEIKFLLHFVKESKQDESGMPNNRFLAERTGGTYSTLKVQPAELEDSGVYFCASSQDRVIINEQFFGPGTRLTVL.

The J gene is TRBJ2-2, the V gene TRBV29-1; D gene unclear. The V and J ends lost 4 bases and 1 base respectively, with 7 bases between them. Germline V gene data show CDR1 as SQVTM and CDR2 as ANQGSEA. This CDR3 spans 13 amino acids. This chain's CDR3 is CSVGTKNTGELFF. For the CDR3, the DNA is TGCAGCGTTGGCACAAAGAACACCGGGGAGCTGTTTTTT.

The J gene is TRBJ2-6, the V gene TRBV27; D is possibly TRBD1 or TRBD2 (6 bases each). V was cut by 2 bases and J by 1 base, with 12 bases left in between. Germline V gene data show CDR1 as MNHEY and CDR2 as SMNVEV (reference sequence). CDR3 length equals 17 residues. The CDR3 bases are TGTGCCAGCAGTTTAGAGGGGGGCGGGTCTGGGGCCAACGTCCTGACTTTC. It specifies CASSLEGGGSGANVLTF.

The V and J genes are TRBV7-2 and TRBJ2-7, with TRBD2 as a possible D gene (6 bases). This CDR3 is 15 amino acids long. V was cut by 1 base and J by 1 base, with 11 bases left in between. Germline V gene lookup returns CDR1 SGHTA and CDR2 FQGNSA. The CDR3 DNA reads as TGTGCCAGCAGCTTAGTTGCGGGGCTGTCCTACGAGCAGTACTTC. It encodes CASSLVAGLSYEQYF.

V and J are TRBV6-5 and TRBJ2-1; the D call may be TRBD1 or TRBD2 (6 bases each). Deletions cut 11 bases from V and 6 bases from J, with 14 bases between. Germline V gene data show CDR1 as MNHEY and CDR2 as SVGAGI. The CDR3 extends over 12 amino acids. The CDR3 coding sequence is TGTGCCGCAAGGGGGGAACGCAATGAGCAGTTCTTC. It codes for CAARGERNEQFF.

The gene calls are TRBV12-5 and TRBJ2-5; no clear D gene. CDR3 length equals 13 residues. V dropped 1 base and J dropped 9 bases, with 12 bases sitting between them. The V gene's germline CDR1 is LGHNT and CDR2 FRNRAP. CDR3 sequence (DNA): TGTGCTAGTGGTTTGGCGCCTGGGGTATCCCAGTACTTC. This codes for CASGLAPGVSQYF.